Listed here are 17 T cell receptor beta chains from one sample, sequenced in a study of blood T cells in healthy people across ages. Sample-barcoded 5' priming and a J-beta primer mix drove a second PCR of about 6 to 12 cycles. TCRdb analysed the 5' RACE reads with MiXCR anew, one entry per CDR3 protein. Of just under 900,000 distinct CDR3 sequences listed, less than 35% were seen once; the top ten hold roughly 17%. Sequenced: blood. The receptors stem from a woman at least 80 years old in good health.

This clonotype occurred many times. The gene calls are TRBV7-9 and TRBJ2-1; 9 bases map to TRBD1. Germline V gene data show CDR1 as SEHNR and CDR2 as FQNEAQ (reference sequence). V trimming: 4 bases; J trimming: 5 bases; junction bases outside the gene matches: 3. This CDR3 is built from 14 residues. CDR3 in DNA: TGTGCCAGCAGCTCCCGGGACAGGGACAATGAGCAGTTCTTC. Protein sequence: CASSSRDRDNEQFF.

The sample holds many counts of this clonotype. The rearrangement links TRBV6-1 to TRBJ2-1; no clear D gene. The ends were cut back, 0 bases at V and 3 bases at J, with 24 bases in the middle. The CDR3 contains 20 residues. The germline gives CDR1 MNHNS, CDR2 SASEGT. The CDR3 loop reads CASSEALLRMYAGYYNEQFF. The CDR3 DNA reads TGTGCCAGCAGTGAAGCGCTTCTTAGGATGTATGCTGGATACTACAATGAGCAGTTCTTC.

In its sample, this clonotype was seen a few times. The V gene is TRBV20-1, the J gene TRBJ1-5; 7 nucleotides align to TRBD1. Germline V lookup: CDR1 DFQATT, CDR2 SNEGSKA (reference sequence). The CDR3 spans 16 residues. Trimming removed 0 bases from V and 4 bases from J; junction bases left unmatched: 9. CDR3 nucleotides: TGCAGTGCTAGAGATTCTCAGGGGGTGGGAAATCAGCCCCAGCATTTT. This encodes CSARDSQGVGNQPQHF.

This clonotype was seen a few times. This rearrangement joins TRBV20-1 to TRBJ1-1, with D hard to call. The CDR3 totals 13 residues. Germline assignment: CDR1 DFQATT and CDR2 SNEGSKA (reference sequence). The ends were cut back, 3 bases at V and 6 bases at J, with 14 bases in the middle. CDR3 nucleotides: TGCAGTGCTAGTATTAGTATCAACCCTGAAGCTTTCTTT. It is translated as CSASISINPEAFF.

This clonotype has a handful of counts. This may arise from a read error, as a much more abundant clone is one base away. J is TRBJ2-3 and V is TRBV29-1; D is unclear. The CDR3 sequence is 11 residues long. Trimming removed 1 base at V and 6 bases at J, with 5 bases between. Germline CDR1 SQVTM, CDR2 ANQGSEA. For the CDR3, the DNA is TGCAGCGTTGAAGTCCGCGATACGCAGTATTTT. Its protein is CSVEVRDTQYF.

The rearrangement links TRBV2 to TRBJ1-2; 12 nucleotides match TRBD1. After removal of 6 bases from V and 2 bases from J, the junction contained 4 bases not matched to a gene. This CDR3 contains 15 residues. The germline gives CDR1 SNHLY, CDR2 FYNNEI. CDR3 bases: TGTGCCAGCAGAAGGGACAGGGGGCCGAACTATGGCTACACCTTC. Its protein is CASRRDRGPNYGYTF.

The chain couples TRBV7-2 to TRBJ2-1, with D possibly matching TRBD2 (6 bases). This CDR3 is 15 amino acids long. V was cut by 0 bases and J by 4 bases, with 10 bases left in between. CDR1 SGHTA and CDR2 FQGNSA come from the germline V gene. The CDR3 DNA sequence: TGTGCCAGCAGCTTAGCCCCGGGGGTGTACAATGAGCAGTTCTTC. It yields the protein CASSLAPGVYNEQFF.

This chain joins TRBV4-2 and TRBJ1-1; TRBD1 agrees at 8 bases. The CDR3 is 14 residues long. In germline, CDR1 is LGHNA, CDR2 YNFKEQ. Trimming cost V 4 bases and J 3 bases; bases outside gene matches: 4. The CDR3 nucleotides read TGTGCCAGCAGCCGAGGGACAGGTGACACTGAAGCTTTCTTT. Amino acids: CASSRGTGDTEAFF.

This clonotype was observed at least ten times. The chain joins TRBV5-6 to TRBJ2-1; the match to TRBD2 covers 11 bases. CDR3 length: 17 residues. V shed 4 bases, J shed 2 bases, and the junction held 8 bases outside the gene matches. The germline gives CDR1 SGHDT, CDR2 YYEEEE. The CDR3, as DNA: TGTGCCAGCAGCCTGACATCTAGCGGGGGGCCCTACAATGAGCAGTTCTTC. It is translated as CASSLTSSGGPYNEQFF.

This clonotype was observed many times. The chain links TRBV20-1 to TRBJ1-5, with D perhaps TRBD1 (6 bases). The V end was cut by 3 bases, the J end by 0 bases, with 9 bases between. The CDR3 is 14 residues long. CDR1 and CDR2 from the germline V gene are DFQATT and SNEGSKA (reference sequence). CDR3 nucleotides: TGCAGTGCTAGGGACAGTGTTAGCAATCAGCCCCAGCATTTT. Amino acid sequence: CSARDSVSNQPQHF.

Regarding this clonotype: It may be a read error: a sequence one base away is much more abundant. The rearrangement uses TRBV5-1 and TRBJ2-5; D gene ambiguous. There are 13 residues in the CDR3. The V end lost 7 bases, the J end lost 3 bases, and 13 bases lay between the germline ends. The germline V gene encodes CDR1 SGHRS and CDR2 YFSETQ. CDR3 region: CASASPGEETQYF. For the CDR3, the DNA is TGCGCCAGCGCGTCTCCAGGAGAAGAGACCCAGTACTTC.

In this sample, this clonotype turned up many times. The chain recombines TRBV7-2 with TRBJ2-7; TRBD1 or TRBD2 may be the D gene (6 bases each). Trimming took 0 bases from V and 3 from J, leaving 12 bases between them. Per germline, CDR1 SGHTA and CDR2 FQGNSA. This CDR3 is built from 15 residues. The CDR3 loop reads CASSLASGDFYEQYF. In nucleotides, the CDR3 is TGTGCCAGCAGCTTAGCGTCAGGGGACTTCTACGAGCAGTACTTC.

This clonotype was seen a single time. The genes are TRBV7-2 and TRBJ2-1; D unclear. The V gene's germline CDR1 is SGHTA and CDR2 FQGNSA. V dropped 5 bases and J dropped 8 bases, with 13 bases sitting between them. The CDR3 is 13 residues long. CDR3 nucleotide sequence: TGTGCCAGCAGCCTAGACCTGGGCGATGAGCAGTTCTTC. Protein product: CASSLDLGDEQFF.

The chain employs TRBV10-3 and TRBJ2-7; possible D gene TRBD2, 5 bases. This CDR3 region has 13 residues. V lost 9 bases and J lost 1, with 13 bases in between. Germline V gene sequence: CDR1 ENHRY, CDR2 SYGVKD. The CDR3 sequence: CAIKFGESYEQYF. CDR3 sequence (DNA): TGTGCCATAAAGTTCGGGGAATCCTACGAGCAGTACTTC.

This clonotype has more than one count but fewer than ten. The chain joins TRBV7-9 to TRBJ2-3; possibly TRBD2 for D (6 bases). The germline V and J ends were trimmed by 1 base and 6 bases, with 20 bases remaining between them. Germline CDR1 and CDR2: SEHNR and FQNEAQ (reference sequence). The CDR3 length is 17 residues. The CDR3 sequence: CASSLGERVPNGDTQYF. The CDR3 nucleotides are TGTGCCAGCAGCTTAGGGGAGCGGGTCCCGAATGGGGATACGCAGTATTTT.

This clonotype was seen repeatedly, ten times or more. The chain combines TRBV7-2 with TRBJ2-7, with TRBD1 identical over 8 bases. Germline trimming cut 8 bases from V and 3 bases from J; bases unmatched to any gene: 9. The CDR3 spans 14 residues. CDR1 and CDR2 from the germline V gene are SGHTA and FQGNSA. The CDR3 DNA is TGTGCCAGCTGTTTGGCAGGGGGCAGCTACGAGCAGTACTTC. Encoded protein: CASCLAGGSYEQYF.

J is TRBJ2-3 and V is TRBV7-2; no clear D gene. CDR3 size: 15 residues. The germline gives CDR1 SGHTA, CDR2 FQGNSA. Trimming removed 2 bases at V and 4 bases at J, with 13 bases between. This chain's CDR3 is CASSLSAHFADTQYF. In DNA form, the CDR3 reads TGTGCCAGCAGCTTATCGGCGCATTTCGCAGATACGCAGTATTTT.